These T cell receptor beta chains were read from a single sample in a study of cytomegalovirus exposure and HLA in healthy donors. Using immunoSEQ multiplex PCR, the repertoire was profiled, and TCRdb retains in-frame clones only, with some absent. This repertoire includes some 130,000 clones. The sample was PBMCs. The receptors shown here come from a woman aged 40-49 years in good health and CMV-seropositive. CDR3s leave out the opening cysteine and the closing phenylalanine or tryptophan.

>TRBV27
ASRPLTGLETQY
>TRBV28
ASSLGRATEAF
>TRBV7-8
ASSSTGYGYT
>TRBV28
ASSPSYTGELF
>TRBV30
AWSATGRHEQF
>TRBV28
ASSRGQGLGQPQH
>TRBV7-8
ASSLEGVAGAQHPPNEQF
>TRBV7-6
ASSSGTGYEQY
>TRBV5-1
ASSARTSGPSSYEQY
>TRBV5-1
ASSHVGTGGYEQY
>TRBV4-3
ASSQEWTTTGELF
>TRBV4-2
ASSQGLAGVETYEQY
>TRBV6-6
ASKMDSLAYEQY
>TRBV19
ASSLRTFTDTQY
>TRBV5-6
ASRLAGGGNEQF
>TRBV5-6
ASSFGTGGAYEQY
>TRBV19
ASSTEDRIETQY
>TRBV7-9
ASSRDTSAGAKNIQY
>TRBV28
ASSNRNNQPQH
>TRBV9
ASSVKARQGADGYT
>TRBV10-1
ASSISSGTTNEKLF
>TRBV5-8
ASNPGLATYNEQF
>TRBV27
ASSLWGQGQPQH
>TRBV28
ASSFGSGGTGNTIY
>TRBV19
ASSLMTSPPREQF
>TRBV6-5
ASSPQGLAYEQY
>TRBV7-9
ASRPLATLWQY
>TRBV2
ASSEWAAENEKLF
>TRBV10-3
AISDIGGNTGELF
>TRBV7-3
ASSPRVQETQY
>TRBV28
ASEGTADQQF
>TRBV6-5
ASSPGTGRNTEAF
>TRBV28
ASRRTSGTGELF
>TRBV30
ASNAGRGTEAF
>TRBV7-9
ASSLVALASTDTQY
>TRBV18
ASSTSPETQY
>TRBV5-1
ASSSGTKVVTDTQY
>TRBV15
ATSRGEAYFNEAF
>TRBV19
ASSSQTSTDTQY
>TRBV30
AWSSFGQGFNEQF
>TRBV9
ASSPRGAGGVRLGPTDTQY
>TRBV7-8
ASSFSRLAGGGAYEQY
>TRBV7-9
ASSFGTGKHEQF
>TRBV19
ASSTLAGGWAGANVLT
>TRBV29-1
SVLGGDRGSYEQY
>TRBV2
ASSPSYEQY
>TRBV7-2
ASSLDLRGWDYGYT
>TRBV29-1
SARLAGSYNEQF
>TRBV7-9
ASSRTSGFDFSTDTQY
>TRBV6-5
ASSYSGPPGQLQAF
>TRBV5-1
ASNLVGRQSGNTIY
>TRBV5-1
ASNGGLAGAYYEQY
>TRBV9
ASSVGAGALNTEAF
>TRBV7-2
ASRPRSGGVNEQF
>TRBV6-5
ASSYSIPNNEQF
>TRBV30
AWSVRLATETQY
>TRBV13
ASSTKTGPRSEAF